This entry concerns a single T cell receptor beta chain. Its antigen remains unknown. Time point of the sample: week 35, safety follow-up. With topical imiquimod, each dose of the vaccine consisted of 300 ug of mutant IDH1 20-mer peptide. This sample stems from a study of a mutant IDH1 vaccine in newly diagnosed glioma. Overall study results and limits: Pseudoprogression apparently lacked any relation to changes in top peripheral T cell clonotypes.

Assay used: immunoSEQ multiplex PCR; TCRdb lists only in-frame clones, some missing. The sample yields about 31,000 clones, about 80% seen once. The germline CDR1 and CDR2 sequences are MNHEY and SVGAGI. CDR3 length equals 14 residues. Trimming took 11 bases from V and 0 from J, leaving 15 bases between them. The chain couples TRBV6-5 to TRBJ2-3; the D is unclear. The receptor comes from a woman between 40 and 50 years old with glioma. The material sequenced was PBMCs, taken from a glioma patient whose treatment included an IDH1 peptide vaccine. As DNA, the CDR3 is TGTGCCGCTGGTGGAAGGGCTAGCACAGATACGCAGTATTTT. It translates to CAAGGRASTDTQYF.